A selection of T cell receptor beta chains follows, all from one sample in a study of blood T cell repertoires in COVID-19. This table comes from immunoSEQ multiplex PCR, and its TCRdb copy is limited to in-frame clones, with some not included. The data contain 150,000 to 200,000 clones, 70% to 85% of them seen just once; the ten biggest clones take up 15% to 20%. What was sequenced was PBMCs or T cells enriched from blood (not recorded which). Receptor source: a woman in her fifties or sixties who had recovered from COVID-19. CDR3s include the opening cysteine and the closing phenylalanine or tryptophan. The D gene is left open where the match is weak. The listing skips clone size in some rows; elsewhere it reads once, few, many or a size class.

J | D | V | size | DNA | CDR3
TRBJ1-2 | - | TRBV27 | - | TGTGCCAGCAGCAGTGATGGTTACAGCTATGGCTACACCTTC | CASSSDGYSYGYTF
TRBJ2-1 | TRBD2 | TRBV2 | - | TGTGCCAGCAGTCTGGTGGCGGGAGTTGGTGAGCAGTTCTTC | CASSLVAGVGEQFF
TRBJ1-2 | TRBD1 | TRBV7-3 | once | TGTGCCAGCAGCCTGGGGGGGACAGGAGGCATGGATGGCTACACCTTC | CASSLGGTGGMDGYTF
TRBJ1-2 | - | TRBV7-2 | - | TGTGCCAGCAGCTTAGTTACCTATGCCTACACCTTC | CASSLVTYAYTF
TRBJ1-1 | - | TRBV2 | - | TGTGCCAGCAACTCGGACAGATCGAACACTGAAGCTTTCTTT | CASNSDRSNTEAFF
TRBJ2-3 | TRBD2 | TRBV13 | - | TGTGCCAGCAGCTTAGTGCCCCTTCGGGGGACTAGCGGCACAGATACGCAGTATTTT | CASSLVPLRGTSGTDTQYF
TRBJ2-5 | - | TRBV6-2/TRBV6-3 | - | TGTGCCAGCAGTTACGGGGCCCGACTAGGAGAGACCCAGTACTTC | CASSYGARLGETQYF
TRBJ1-2 | TRBD1 | TRBV19 | - | TGTGCCAGTAGTACTCAAGGGACAGGTGACTATGGCTACACCTTC | CASSTQGTGDYGYTF
TRBJ2-2 | TRBD1 | TRBV7-8 | few | TGTGCCAGCAGCAAAGACAGGGCGGCCGGGGAGCTGTTTTTT | CASSKDRAAGELFF
TRBJ2-5 | TRBD2 | TRBV5-4 | - | TGTGCCAGCAGCTTCGCGGGACTAGCGGGGGAAGAGACCCAGTACTTC | CASSFAGLAGEETQYF
TRBJ1-4 | - | TRBV5-4 | - | TGTGCCAGCAGCCTTGGACAAACAGCAACTAATGAAAAACTGTTTTTT | CASSLGQTATNEKLFF
TRBJ2-2 | - | TRBV11-2 | few | TGTGCCAGCAGCTTAGCGGGACTGACTAGGGGCGGGGAGCTGTTTTTT | CASSLAGLTRGGELFF
TRBJ2-1 | - | TRBV10-2 | - | TGCGCCAGCAGATACGTGGTAGAGTCCGGTGAGCAGTTCTTC | CASRYVVESGEQFF
TRBJ1-1 | - | TRBV9 | - | TGTGCCAGCAGCGTAGCGGGGGTGAACACTGAAGCTTTCTTT | CASSVAGVNTEAFF
TRBJ1-1 | - | TRBV27 | - | TGTGCCAGCAGTGCGGTACTGAACACTGAAGCTTTCTTT | CASSAVLNTEAFF
TRBJ1-3 | - | TRBV3-1/TRBV3-2 | - | TGTGCCAGCAGCTTTTCGGGACTTAGCACGGGAAACACCATATATTTT | CASSFSGLSTGNTIYF
TRBJ1-1 | - | TRBV6-5 | - | TGTGCCAGCAGGCTCAGGGGAAGCACTGAAGCTTTCTTT | CASRLRGSTEAFF
TRBJ1-2 | - | TRBV7-2 | - | TGTGCCAGCAGCCTCACTCCCGGGACTCCCCGAATGGGCTATGGCTACACCTTC | CASSLTPGTPRMGYGYTF
TRBJ1-1 | - | TRBV28 | once | TGTGCCAGCAGTTTAATGAGGACTGAAGCTTTCTTT | CASSLMRTEAFF
TRBJ2-3 | - | TRBV27 | once | TGTGCCAGCAGTTTAAAGGGGGCAGATACGCAGTATTTT | CASSLKGADTQYF
TRBJ1-2 | - | TRBV27 | - | TGTGCCAGCAGTTTACAGGGGAGCTATGGCTACACCTTC | CASSLQGSYGYTF
TRBJ2-3 | TRBD2 | TRBV5-8 | - | TGTGCCAGCAGCTTGGGGGTAGCGGGAACAGATACGCAGTATTTT | CASSLGVAGTDTQYF
TRBJ1-3 | - | TRBV3-1/TRBV3-2 | - | TGTGCCAGCAGCCAGGGGGGTCCTAGCTCTGGAAACACCATATATTTT | CASSQGGPSSGNTIYF
TRBJ1-6 | - | TRBV5-1 | - | TGCGCCAGCAGCTCCGGGACACTTTATAATTCACCCCTCCACTTT | CASSSGTLYNSPLHF
TRBJ2-1 | - | TRBV4-2 | - | TGTGCCAGCAGCCAAGATATGCGGGATAACGAGCAGTTCTTC | CASSQDMRDNEQFF
TRBJ1-2 | - | TRBV19 | - | TGTGCCAGTAGTCCTGGCGGATCAGTCTATGGCTACACCTTC | CASSPGGSVYGYTF
TRBJ1-5 | - | TRBV7-2 | - | TGTGCCAGCAGCTCCCTCAGGGATGGGCGGCGGCCCCAGCATTTT | CASSSLRDGRRPQHF
TRBJ1-5 | TRBD1 | TRBV28 | - | TGTGCCAGCAGTTTGCCCGACAGGGGTAATCAGCCCCAGCATTTT | CASSLPDRGNQPQHF
TRBJ1-1 | - | TRBV5-6 | - | TGTGCCAGCAGCTTGGTACAGATGAACACTGAAGCTTTCTTT | CASSLVQMNTEAFF
TRBJ2-5 | - | TRBV27 | - | TGTGCCAGCAGTCCAAGCCCCCGGGAGACCCAGTACTTC | CASSPSPRETQYF
TRBJ2-7 | TRBD1 | TRBV6-5 | - | TGTGCCAGCAGTTATGGAGGACAGGGGGTGGTCGAGCAGTACTTC | CASSYGGQGVVEQYF
TRBJ2-1 | - | TRBV19 | - | TGTGCCAGTAGTATGACTGCTACGGGGGAGCAGTTCTTC | CASSMTATGEQFF
TRBJ1-5 | - | TRBV24-1 | few | TGTGCCACCAGTGAGGGGGGGCAAGATCAGCCCCAGCATTTT | CATSEGGQDQPQHF
TRBJ1-2 | - | TRBV29-1 | - | TGCAGCGTTGACGCCGATACTTATAACTATGGCTACACCTTC | CSVDADTYNYGYTF
TRBJ2-3 | - | TRBV11-2 | - | TGTGCCAGCAGCTTAGTTGTCGGGATCGGAGATACGCAGTATTTT | CASSLVVGIGDTQYF
TRBJ2-1 | TRBD2 | TRBV11-2 | - | TGTGCCAGCAGCCCGGCATTAGCGGGGTACAATGAGCAGTTCTTC | CASSPALAGYNEQFF
TRBJ2-7 | - | TRBV5-6 | - | TGTGCCAGCAGCTTGGTTCTAGGGGGCTACGAGCAGTACTTC | CASSLVLGGYEQYF
TRBJ2-3 | TRBD2 | TRBV24-1 | - | TGTGCCACCAGTGATTTCACTCGGACTAGCGGGAGTCCAGATACGCAGTATTTT | CATSDFTRTSGSPDTQYF
TRBJ2-7 | TRBD1 | TRBV6-5 | - | TGTGCCAGCAGTCAACCGGGACAGGGCTCCTACGAGCAGTACTTC | CASSQPGQGSYEQYF
TRBJ2-1 | TRBD2 | TRBV11-2 | few | TGTGCCAGCGATAGGCTAGCGGGAGCCGAAGAGCAGTTCTTC | CASDRLAGAEEQFF
TRBJ1-2 | TRBD1 | TRBV19 | - | TGTGCCAGTATCGCCGGGACAGGGGCGTGGGGCTACACCTTC | CASIAGTGAWGYTF
TRBJ1-6 | - | TRBV11-2 | - | TGTGCCAGCAGCCTAGGGCTTTATTCACCCCTCCACTTT | CASSLGLYSPLHF
TRBJ2-3 | - | TRBV28 | - | TGTGCCAGCAGTCTCAGGGTTTCTAGCACAGATACGCAGTATTTT | CASSLRVSSTDTQYF